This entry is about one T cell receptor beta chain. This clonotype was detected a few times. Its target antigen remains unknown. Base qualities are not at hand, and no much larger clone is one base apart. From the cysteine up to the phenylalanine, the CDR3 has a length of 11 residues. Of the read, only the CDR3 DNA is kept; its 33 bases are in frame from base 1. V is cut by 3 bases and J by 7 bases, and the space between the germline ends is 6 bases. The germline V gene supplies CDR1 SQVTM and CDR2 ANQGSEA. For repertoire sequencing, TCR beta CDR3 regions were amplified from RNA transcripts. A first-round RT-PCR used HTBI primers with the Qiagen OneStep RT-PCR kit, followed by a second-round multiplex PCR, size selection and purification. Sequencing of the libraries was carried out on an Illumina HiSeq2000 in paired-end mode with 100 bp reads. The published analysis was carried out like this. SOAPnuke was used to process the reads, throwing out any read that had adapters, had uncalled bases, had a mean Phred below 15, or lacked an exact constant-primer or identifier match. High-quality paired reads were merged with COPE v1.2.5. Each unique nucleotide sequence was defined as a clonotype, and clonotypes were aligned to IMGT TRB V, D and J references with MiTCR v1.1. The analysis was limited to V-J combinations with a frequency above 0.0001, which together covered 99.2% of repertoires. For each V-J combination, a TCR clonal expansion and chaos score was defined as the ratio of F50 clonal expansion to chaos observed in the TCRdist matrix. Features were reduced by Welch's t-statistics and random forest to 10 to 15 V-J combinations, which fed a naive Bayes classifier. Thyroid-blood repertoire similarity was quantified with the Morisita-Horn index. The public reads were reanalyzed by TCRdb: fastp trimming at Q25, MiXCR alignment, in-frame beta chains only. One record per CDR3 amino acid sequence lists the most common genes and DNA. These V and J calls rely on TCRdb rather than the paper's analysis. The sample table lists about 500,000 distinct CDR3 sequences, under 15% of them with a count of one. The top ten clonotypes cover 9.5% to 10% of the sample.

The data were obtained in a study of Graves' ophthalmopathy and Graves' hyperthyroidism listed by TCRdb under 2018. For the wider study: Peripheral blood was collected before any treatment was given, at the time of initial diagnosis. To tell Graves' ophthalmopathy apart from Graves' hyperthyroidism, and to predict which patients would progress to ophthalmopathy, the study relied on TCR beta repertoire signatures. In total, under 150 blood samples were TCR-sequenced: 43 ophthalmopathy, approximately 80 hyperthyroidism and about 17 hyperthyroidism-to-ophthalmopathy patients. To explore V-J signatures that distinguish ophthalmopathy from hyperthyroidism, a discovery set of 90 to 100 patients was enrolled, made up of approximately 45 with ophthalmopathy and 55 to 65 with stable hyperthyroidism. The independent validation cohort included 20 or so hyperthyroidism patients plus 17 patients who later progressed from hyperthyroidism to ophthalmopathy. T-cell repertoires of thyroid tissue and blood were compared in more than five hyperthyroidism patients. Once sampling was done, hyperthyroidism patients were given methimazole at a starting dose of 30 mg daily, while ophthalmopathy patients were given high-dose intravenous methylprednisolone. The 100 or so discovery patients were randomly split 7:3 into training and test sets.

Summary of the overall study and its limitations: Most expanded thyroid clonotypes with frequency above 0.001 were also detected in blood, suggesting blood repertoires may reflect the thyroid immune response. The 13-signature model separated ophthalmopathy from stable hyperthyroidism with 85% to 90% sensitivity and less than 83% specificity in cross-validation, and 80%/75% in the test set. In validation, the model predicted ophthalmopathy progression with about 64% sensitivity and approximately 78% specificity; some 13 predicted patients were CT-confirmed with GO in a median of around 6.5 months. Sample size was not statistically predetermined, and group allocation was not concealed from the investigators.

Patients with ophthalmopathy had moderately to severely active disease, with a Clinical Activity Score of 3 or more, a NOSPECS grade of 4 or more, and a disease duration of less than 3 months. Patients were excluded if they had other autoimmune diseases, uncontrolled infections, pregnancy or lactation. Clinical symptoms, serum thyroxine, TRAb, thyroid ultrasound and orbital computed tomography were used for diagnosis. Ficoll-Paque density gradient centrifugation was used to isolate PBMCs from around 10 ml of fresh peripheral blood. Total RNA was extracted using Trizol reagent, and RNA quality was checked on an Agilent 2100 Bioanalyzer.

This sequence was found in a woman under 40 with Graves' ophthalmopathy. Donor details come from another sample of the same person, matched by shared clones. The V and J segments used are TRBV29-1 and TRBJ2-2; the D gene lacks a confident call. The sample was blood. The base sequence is TGCAGCGTTGATGATCACGGGGAGCTGTTTTTT. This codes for CSVDDHGELFF.